This note documents a single T cell receptor (beta chain) sequence. Its specificity is not known. This entry belongs to a study of metastatic and nonmetastatic thyroid tumors. Study-level information: The study looked at repertoires side by side in blood and in tumor or nodule tissue from malignant and benign thyroid patients. Overall study results and limits: Benign nodules were reported to have significantly lower TCR beta diversity than malignant thyroid tumors, in blood and tumor.

V lost 4 bases and J lost 8; bases outside the gene matches: 17. The CDR3 extends over 18 amino acids. The germline gives CDR1 MNHNS, CDR2 SASEGT. As originally analysed: The authors used CDR3 differences across clinicopathological groups to build a distant-metastasis classifier for papillary thyroid cancer. With MiXCR, TCRdb reprocessed the PCR reads. TCRdb assigned the V and J calls; the authors' analysis was not used. This repertoire shows about 5,200 clones, about 26% found once; its top ten account for 15%. No treatment had been given to any patient before thyroid surgery. Sequencing was done on a sample of adjacent normal tissue. J is TRBJ2-1 and V is TRBV6-1; 10 bases agree with TRBD1. The receptor's source is a female donor with papillary thyroid cancer or a benign thyroid nodule (not recorded which). Some clones in this sample may be carry-over from other donors' samples. The CDR3 DNA follows: TGTGCCAGCAGTGTACGAATTCACTCCGGGACAGGGGTCGATGAGCAGTTCTTC. It translates to CASSVRIHSGTGVDEQFF.